This T cell receptor beta chain is drawn from a study of blood T cell repertoires in COVID-19. The CDR3 has 16 amino acids. The germline V gene has CDR1 MGHRA and CDR2 YSYEKL. V dropped 6 bases and J dropped 7; count of bases not matched to a gene: 12. The authors' processing: Cell counts per sample came from amplifying reference gene primers. Profiling relied on immunoSEQ multiplex PCR, and the TCRdb table lists in-frame clones only, not all of them. D and trimming were read from the DNA, whereas the V and J calls and clone size are those reported in that table. The table includes around 260,000 clones, about nine tenths detected once.

The sequence came from a woman aged 25 to 39 with COVID-19, enrolled during active disease. The chain recombines TRBV4-1 with TRBJ2-2; 9 bases fit TRBD2. The sequenced sample was peripheral blood. In DNA, the CDR3 is TGCGCCAGCAGTATAGTATGGACTAGCGTTGGCGGGGAGCTGTTTTTT. Amino acids: CASSIVWTSVGGELFF.